The sequence of this T cell receptor beta chain was determined in a study of blood T cell repertoires in COVID-19. Background on the study: From the United States, Italy and Spain came samples of acute and convalescent COVID-19. PBMCs, B-cell-depleted T cells, or T cells provided the cDNA or gDNA that made up the material.

Original processing methods: Amplification of reference gene primers was used by the study to estimate nucleated cell counts. Here immunoSEQ multiplex PCR was the method, and the copy in TCRdb shows in-frame clones only, minus some. V, J and clone size reflect that table, while D and trimming were determined from the DNA. The sample has hundreds of thousands of clones; about 82% are singletons. The CDR3 is made up of 13 amino acids. V lost 5 bases, J lost 3 bases, and 8 bases lay in between. CDR1 and CDR2 (germline): SGHRS, YFSETQ. The Seattle site enrolled patients during active infection and followed them longitudinally.

This receptor was taken from a woman older than 75 with COVID-19, enrolled during active disease. The chain couples TRBV5-1 to TRBJ2-2, with no clear D. The sequenced sample was peripheral blood. CDR3 loop: CASSQQDTGELFF. The CDR3 region has the DNA TGCGCCAGCAGTCAACAAGACACCGGGGAGCTGTTTTTT.